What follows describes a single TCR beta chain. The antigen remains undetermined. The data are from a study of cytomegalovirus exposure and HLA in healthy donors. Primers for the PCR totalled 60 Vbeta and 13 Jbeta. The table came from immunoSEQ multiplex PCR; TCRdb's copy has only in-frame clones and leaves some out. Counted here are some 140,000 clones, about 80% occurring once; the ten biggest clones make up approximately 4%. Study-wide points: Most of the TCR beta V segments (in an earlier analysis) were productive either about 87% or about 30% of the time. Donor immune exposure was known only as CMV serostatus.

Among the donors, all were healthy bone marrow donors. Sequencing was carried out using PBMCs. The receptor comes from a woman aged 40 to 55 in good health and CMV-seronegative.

The CDR3 DNA is TGTGCCAGCCGAGGTATGGATACGCAGTATTTT. Encoded protein: CASRGMDTQYF. The gene calls are TRBV5-6 and TRBJ2-3; D remains ambiguous. There are 11 residues in the CDR3. CDR1 SGHDT and CDR2 YYEEEE come from the germline V gene. Trimming removed 7 bases from V and 6 bases from J, with 9 bases in between.